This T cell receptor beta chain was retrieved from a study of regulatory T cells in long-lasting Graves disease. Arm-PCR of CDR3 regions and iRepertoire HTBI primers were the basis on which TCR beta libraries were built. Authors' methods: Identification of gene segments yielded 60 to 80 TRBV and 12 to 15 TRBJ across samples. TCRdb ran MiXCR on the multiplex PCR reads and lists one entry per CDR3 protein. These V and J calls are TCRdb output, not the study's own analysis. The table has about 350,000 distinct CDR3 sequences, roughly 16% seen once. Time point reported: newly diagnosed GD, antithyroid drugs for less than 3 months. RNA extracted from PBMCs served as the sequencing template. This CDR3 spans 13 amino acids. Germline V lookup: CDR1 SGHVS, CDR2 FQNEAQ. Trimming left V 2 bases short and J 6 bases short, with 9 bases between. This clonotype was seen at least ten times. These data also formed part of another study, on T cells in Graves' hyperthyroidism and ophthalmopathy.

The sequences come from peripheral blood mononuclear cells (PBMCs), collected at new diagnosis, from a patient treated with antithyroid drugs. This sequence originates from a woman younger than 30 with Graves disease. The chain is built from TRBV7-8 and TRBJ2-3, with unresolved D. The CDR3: CASSLNLRDTQYF. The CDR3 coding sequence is TGTGCCAGCAGCTTAAATCTAAGGGATACGCAGTATTTT.